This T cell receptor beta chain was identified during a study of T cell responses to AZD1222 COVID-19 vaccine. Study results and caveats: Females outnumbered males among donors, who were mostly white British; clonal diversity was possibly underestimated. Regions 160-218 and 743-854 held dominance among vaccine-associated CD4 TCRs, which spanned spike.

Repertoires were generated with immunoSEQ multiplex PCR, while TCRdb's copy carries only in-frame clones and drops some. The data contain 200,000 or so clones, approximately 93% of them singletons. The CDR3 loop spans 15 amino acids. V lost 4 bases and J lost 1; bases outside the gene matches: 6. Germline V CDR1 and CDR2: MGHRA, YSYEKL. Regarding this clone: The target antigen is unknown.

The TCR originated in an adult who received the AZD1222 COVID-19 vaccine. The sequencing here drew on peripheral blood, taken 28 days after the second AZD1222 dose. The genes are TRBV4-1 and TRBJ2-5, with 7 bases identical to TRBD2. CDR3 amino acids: CASSRGLGIQETQYF. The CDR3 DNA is TGCGCCAGCAGCCGAGGACTAGGCATCCAAGAGACCCAGTACTTC.